The 4 T cell receptor beta chains below were found in one sample sequenced in a study of cytomegalovirus exposure and HLA in healthy donors. PCR primers comprised 60 Vbeta and 13 Jbeta primers. Generated by immunoSEQ multiplex PCR, the TCRdb table keeps only in-frame clones and is missing some. The table records 65,000 to 70,000 clones, roughly 75% of them present only once. The sequencing sample was made of PBMCs. Every receptor here comes from a woman aged 30 to 39 in good health and CMV-seropositive.

The chain employs TRBV6-5 and TRBJ1-1, with 8 bases identical to TRBD1. CDR1 and CDR2 from the germline V gene are MNHEY and SVGAGI. V lost 6 bases and J lost 7; bases outside the gene matches: 7. This CDR3 contains 13 residues. The CDR3 reads CASSRPGGGEAFF. Written as DNA, the CDR3 is TGTGCCAGCAGCCGACCAGGGGGCGGTGAAGCTTTCTTT.

CDR3 sequence reads: CASRRTGASGNTIYF. Written as DNA, the CDR3 is TGTGCCAGCAGGCGGACAGGGGCCTCTGGAAACACCATATATTTT. The rearrangement links TRBV28 to TRBJ1-3, with 9 bases matching TRBD1. CDR1 is MDHEN, CDR2 SYDVKM, per germline. The CDR3 has 15 residues. J was trimmed by 0 bases and V by 6 bases; bases with no gene match: 3.

The chain is built from TRBV28 and TRBJ2-7, with 7 bases fitting TRBD1. CDR1 is MDHEN and CDR2 is SYDVKM in the germline V gene. The V and J ends lost 2 bases and 5 bases, in that order; junction bases with no gene match: 12. The CDR3 loop spans 16 amino acids. CDR3 nucleotide sequence: TGTGCCAGCAGTTTACTAGGACAGGTTAGCCCCCACGAGCAGTACTTC. This gives the protein CASSLLGQVSPHEQYF. Supplemented by reference TRBV28 and TRBJ2-7, the full variable domain reads DVKVTQSSRYLVKRTGEKVFLECVQDMDHENMFWYRQDPGLGLRLIYFSYDVKMKEKGDIPEGYSVSREKKERFSLILESASTNQTSMYLCASSLLGQVSPHEQYFGPGTRLTVT.

This chain joins TRBV11-2 and TRBJ2-1; 10 nucleotides align to TRBD2. Germline V lookup: CDR1 SGHAT, CDR2 FQNNGV. CDR3 length: 14 residues. The V gene end was trimmed by 5 bases and the J gene end by 7 bases; junction bases not matched to a gene: 5. This CDR3 is CASSAGLARNEQFF. DNA of the CDR3: TGTGCCAGCAGCGCGGGACTAGCGCGTAATGAGCAGTTCTTC.